Listed below are T cell receptor beta chains from one sample, sequenced in a study of cytomegalovirus exposure and HLA in healthy donors. Clones were read by immunoSEQ multiplex PCR, and TCRdb kept only the in-frame ones, dropping some. Of roughly 110,000 clones listed, 80% to 90% are singletons. The sample taken for sequencing was PBMCs. Every receptor here comes from a man in his fifties in good health and CMV-seronegative. CDR3s leave out the opening cysteine and the closing phenylalanine or tryptophan.

V gene	J gene	CDR3 protein
TRBV13	TRBJ2-5	ASSFRLIQETQY
TRBV6-4	TRBJ2-1	ASSETGTEQF
TRBV28	TRBJ2-1	ASSFILATEQF
TRBV5-6	TRBJ1-2	ASVWGRTNGYT
TRBV4-1	TRBJ1-4	ASSQGASPNEKLF
TRBV5-4	TRBJ2-5	ASSLGRSPGETQY
TRBV7-9	TRBJ2-5	ASSLSGGGAVETQY
TRBV9	TRBJ1-2	ASSAGDGMSYT
TRBV21-1	TRBJ1-2	ASSKVRSEDYGYT
TRBV19	TRBJ2-1	ASSSGTSIEQF
TRBV6-4	TRBJ2-2	ASSAPSLSGELF
TRBV27	TRBJ1-2	ASSLSPGGFYGYT
TRBV5-4	TRBJ2-2	ASSHRDGPGELF
TRBV10-3	TRBJ2-7	AISFREDAEEQY
TRBV7-9	TRBJ1-4	SSSLSHEKLF
TRBV6-1	TRBJ1-1	ASTRGDTEAF
TRBV5-1	TRBJ2-2	ASSWTGGPGELF
TRBV30	TRBJ2-2	AWTINTGELF
TRBV27	TRBJ1-1	ASSFARNTEAF
TRBV7-8	TRBJ1-1	ASTADRVAEAF
TRBV5-4	TRBJ2-7	ASSLEIAGEGYKQY
TRBV7-8	TRBJ2-7	ASSYGTGTGGSEQY
TRBV5-1	TRBJ1-5	ASSLDPGNQPQH
TRBV7-9	TRBJ2-3	ASSLWRGADTQY
TRBV7-3	TRBJ1-4	ASSLSRQGGNEKLF
TRBV5-1	TRBJ1-3	ASSSSTAGNTIY
TRBV6-1	TRBJ2-3	ASSLDGTDTQY
TRBV7-2	TRBJ2-3	ASSLTSGARKAQY
TRBV28	TRBJ2-1	ASSPGRGINNEQF
TRBV5-4	TRBJ1-6	ASSLDESSPLH
TRBV25-1	TRBJ2-3	ASSEFGQGVDTQY
TRBV7-2	TRBJ1-3	ASSLAGRRTGNTIY
TRBV7-9	TRBJ1-1	ASSTTGLGTEAF
TRBV12-5	TRBJ2-3	ASGLAPNSDTQY
TRBV7-3	TRBJ1-2	ASSSSQGSGYT
TRBV4-2	TRBJ1-2	ASSQRDKYGYT
TRBV7-9	TRBJ2-2	ASSLVGADTGELF
TRBV11-2	TRBJ2-1	ASTIGGVHNEQF
TRBV5-1	TRBJ2-1	ASSLIKDRGDEQF
TRBV27	TRBJ1-5	ASSLRDSNQPQH
TRBV6-1	TRBJ2-2	ASRSGLDTGELF
TRBV6-5	TRBJ1-3	ASSYAGGTIY
TRBV5-1	TRBJ1-3	ASSLGGTSGNTIY
TRBV7-2	TRBJ2-1	ASSPFGQGGNEQF
TRBV6-9	TRBJ2-7	ASRPPKEPYEQY
TRBV29-1	TRBJ1-2	SVPGQGMGGYT
TRBV29-1	TRBJ2-5	SAHQGGSETQY
TRBV28	TRBJ2-1	ASSYPRQGRNEQF
TRBV5-1	TRBJ1-5	ASTPEDRKSNQPQH
TRBV28	TRBJ1-6	ASRVTDRALH
TRBV7-2	TRBJ1-6	ASSSRGDSPLH
TRBV2	TRBJ2-5	ASSVTGQETQY
TRBV10-3	TRBJ2-6	AIRTGTGGIGANVLT
TRBV6-1	TRBJ2-3	ASSATGQDTDTQY
TRBV10-1	TRBJ1-1	TSSERTENTEAF